This TCR beta chain emerged from a study of T cell responses to AZD1222 COVID-19 vaccine. Across the whole study: Pooled in the analysis were second doses at about 4 or about 12 weeks.

Study-wide results and caveats: The breadth and depth of Spike-specific TCRs increased once two AZD1222 doses had been given. It should be noted that donors were predominantly white British and more often female, and clonal diversity was possibly underestimated. Repertoires were collected only later (after the peak T cell response had occurred).

Comments on this clone: Its target is not known.

This table comes from immunoSEQ multiplex PCR, and its TCRdb copy is limited to in-frame clones, with some not included. There are about 120,000 clones in the sample; around 92% occur only once, and 11% to 15% lies in the top ten. Germline V gene lookup returns CDR1 SNHLY and CDR2 FYNNEI. There are 13 residues in the CDR3. Trimming cost V 7 bases and J 0 bases, with 7 bases left between them. V usage is TRBV2 and J usage is TRBJ1-5, with a possible D match to TRBD1 (5 bases). This sample comprised peripheral blood, obtained on day 0 of AZD1222 vaccination. This receptor was taken from an adult in good health. The CDR3 DNA is TGTGCCAGCAAGACAGTTAGCAATCAGCCCCAGCATTTT. This codes for CASKTVSNQPQHF.